This is a list of T cell receptor beta chains from one sample in a study of T-cell memory formation after mild COVID-19. TCRdb analysed the 5' RACE reads with MiXCR anew, one entry per CDR3 protein. In the table there are under 250,000 distinct CDR3 sequences, approximately 10% of which are singletons. Sequenced material: PBMCs or a T cell subset sorted from them (not recorded which). The receptors were gathered from a man between 18 and 29 years old who had mild COVID-19 (a few samples of this study predate the infection). Cell type and time point are not known. The conserved cysteine and the conserved F or W are not part of the CDR3 here. Each record gives: V gene, CDR3 length, CDR3 protein.

v_gene: TRBV6-6; len: 12; CDR3aa: ASNPDRENYGYT
v_gene: TRBV5-1; len: 12; CDR3aa: ASSLVAGVPEAF
v_gene: TRBV4-3; len: 12; CDR3aa: ASSRKYMGEKLF
v_gene: TRBV5-6; len: 10; CDR3aa: ASSREANEQF
v_gene: TRBV12-3/TRBV12-4; len: 10; CDR3aa: ASSFGPETQY
v_gene: TRBV3-1; len: 11; CDR3aa: ASSQDRYSPLH
v_gene: TRBV5-5; len: 12; CDR3aa: ASRPAGSYNEQF
v_gene: TRBV14; len: 15; CDR3aa: ASSQDWYRGGTGELF
v_gene: TRBV12-3/TRBV12-4; len: 12; CDR3aa: ASSKSKWGTEAF
v_gene: TRBV10-3; len: 11; CDR3aa: AISSSGTGELF
v_gene: TRBV4-1; len: 14; CDR3aa: ASSQYQTSTQETQY
v_gene: TRBV6-5; len: 10; CDR3aa: ASSNGVVGYT
v_gene: TRBV12-3/TRBV12-4; len: 13; CDR3aa: ASSSRTGANYGYT
v_gene: TRBV20-1; len: 9; CDR3aa: SARKRYEQY
v_gene: TRBV6-5; len: 11; CDR3aa: ASSNGRNTEAF
v_gene: TRBV7-9; len: 11; CDR3aa: ASSFEADYGYT
v_gene: TRBV7-2; len: 14; CDR3aa: ASSRNSGQGWDGYT
v_gene: TRBV5-1; len: 12; CDR3aa: ASSPPTSGGQQY